Listed below are T cell receptor beta chains from one sample, sequenced in a study of T cells after yellow fever vaccination. TCRdb re-called the 5' RACE reads with MiXCR, one entry per CDR3 protein. This table holds 450,000 to 600,000 distinct CDR3 sequences, less than 20% found once. Material: PBMCs, obtained 5 days after the first yellow fever vaccination. Receptors originate from a man aged 18-30 years who received the YFV17D yellow fever vaccine. Each CDR3 is given with its conserved first and last residue. A D gene is named only where the DNA matches it firmly. Clone size, where shown, is once, few, many, or a class for clones that have expanded.

v_call	clone_size	j_call	d_call	cdr3_nt	cdr3_aa
TRBV5-1	-	TRBJ2-3	-	TGCGCCAGCAGCTCCGCACGGCCCACGGATACGCAGTATTTT	CASSSARPTDTQYF
TRBV4-3	many	TRBJ1-1	TRBD1	TGCGCCAGCAGCCTGGGACAGCAGGACACTGAAGCTTTCTTT	CASSLGQQDTEAFF
TRBV24-1	few	TRBJ2-1	TRBD1	TGTGCCACCAGTGACAGACAGGGCAATGAGCAGTTCTTC	CATSDRQGNEQFF
TRBV5-4	-	TRBJ1-2	TRBD1	TGTGCCAGCAGCTTGTCGACCGGGACAGGGAATGGCTACACCTTC	CASSLSTGTGNGYTF
TRBV4-3	-	TRBJ1-3	-	TGCGCCAGCAGCCACAGAAGTTTCTCTGGAAACACCATATATTTT	CASSHRSFSGNTIYF
TRBV7-2	-	TRBJ2-2	-	TGTGCCAGCACCGAAGGGGGCCTAGCGTACACCGGGGAGCTGTTTTTT	CASTEGGLAYTGELFF
TRBV20-1	-	TRBJ2-1	-	TGCAGTGCTAGTTTGGGGTTCAATGAGCAGTTCTTC	CSASLGFNEQFF
TRBV4-2	-	TRBJ1-4	-	TGTGCCAGCAGCCAAGAAGGGTTCTCACTGTTTTTT	CASSQEGFSLFF
TRBV7-9	few	TRBJ1-1	TRBD1	TGTGCCAGCAGCTCAACATTCGGGACAGAATTT	CASSSTFGTEF
TRBV5-1	-	TRBJ2-1	-	TGCGCCAGCAGCCCCGACTGGAGCTCCTACAATGAGCAGTTCTTC	CASSPDWSSYNEQFF
TRBV7-2	few	TRBJ1-3	-	TGTGCCAGCAGCCACTTCGGAAACACCATATATTTT	CASSHFGNTIYF
TRBV20-1	-	TRBJ2-5	TRBD2	TGCAGTGCTAGACACCCGACTAGCGGGGGAGAGACCCAGTACTTC	CSARHPTSGGETQYF
TRBV10-3	-	TRBJ1-1	TRBD1	TGTGCCATCAGGGGGACAGCGAACACTGAAGCTTTCTTT	CAIRGTANTEAFF